These 2 T cell receptor beta chains were sequenced from one sample in a study of blood T cell repertoires in COVID-19. Libraries were prepared by immunoSEQ multiplex PCR; TCRdb keeps only in-frame clonotypes and omits some of them. The top ten clones hold about 6.5% of a sample with about 50,000 clones, approximately 92% of them seen once. Sequenced input: peripheral blood. Receptor source: a man aged 45-65 years with active COVID-19.

The chain combines TRBV11-2 with TRBJ2-5; TRBD1 aligns across 7 bases. Trimming removed 5 bases from V and 4 bases from J; junction bases left unmatched: 7. This CDR3 contains 14 residues. CDR1 SGHAT and CDR2 FQNNGV come from the germline V gene. The CDR3, as DNA: TGTGCCAGCAGCACAGACAGGGCGTCAGAGACCCAGTACTTC. Protein sequence: CASSTDRASETQYF. Looking up the rest from reference TRBV11-2 and TRBJ2-5 gives the full variable domain: EAGVAQSPRYKIIEKRQSVAFWCNPISGHATLYWYQQILGQGPKLLIQFQNNGVVDDSQLPKDRFSAERLKGVDSTLKIQPAKLEDSAVYLCASSTDRASETQYFGPGTRLLVL.

This clone was observed a few times. The V gene is TRBV5-1, the J gene TRBJ1-2; 7 bases fit TRBD1. The CDR3 length is 14 residues. V trimming: 4 bases; J trimming: 3 bases; junction bases outside the gene matches: 6. The germline gives CDR1 SGHRS, CDR2 YFSETQ. CDR3 in amino acids: CASSRTGTDYGYTF. The CDR3 DNA sequence: TGCGCCAGCAGCCGGACGGGGACAGACTATGGCTACACCTTC.